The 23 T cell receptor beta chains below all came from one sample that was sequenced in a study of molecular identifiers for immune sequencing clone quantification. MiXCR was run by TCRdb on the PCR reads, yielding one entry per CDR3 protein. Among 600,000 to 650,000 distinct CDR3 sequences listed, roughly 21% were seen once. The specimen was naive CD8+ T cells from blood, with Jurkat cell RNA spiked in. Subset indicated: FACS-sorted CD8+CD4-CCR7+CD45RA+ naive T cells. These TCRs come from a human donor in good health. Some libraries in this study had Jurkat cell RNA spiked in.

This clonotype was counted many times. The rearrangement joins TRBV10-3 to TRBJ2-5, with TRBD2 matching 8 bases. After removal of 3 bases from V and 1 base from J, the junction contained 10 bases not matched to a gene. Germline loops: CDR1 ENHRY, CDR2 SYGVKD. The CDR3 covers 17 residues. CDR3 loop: CAISDPTSGLTQETQYF. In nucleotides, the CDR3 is TGTGCCATCAGTGACCCTACTAGCGGTCTAACCCAAGAGACCCAGTACTTC.

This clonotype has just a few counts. The CDR3 DNA reads TGTGCCAGCAGCTTAGGGCTGACAGCAGCTTTCTTT. Amino acid sequence: CASSLGLTAAFF. The J gene is TRBJ1-1, the V gene TRBV7-9, with a possible D match to TRBD1 (5 bases). V was cut by 1 base and J by 10 bases, with 10 bases left in between. In germline, CDR1 is SEHNR, CDR2 FQNEAQ (reference sequence). The CDR3 sequence is 12 residues long. Combining the CDR3 with reference TRBV7-9 and TRBJ1-1 gives the whole variable domain DTGVSQNPRHKITKRGQNVTFRCDPISEHNRLYWYRQTLGQGPEFLTYFQNEAQLEKSRLLSDRFSAERPKGSFSTLEIQRTEQGDSAMYLCASSLGLTAAFFGQGTRLTVV.

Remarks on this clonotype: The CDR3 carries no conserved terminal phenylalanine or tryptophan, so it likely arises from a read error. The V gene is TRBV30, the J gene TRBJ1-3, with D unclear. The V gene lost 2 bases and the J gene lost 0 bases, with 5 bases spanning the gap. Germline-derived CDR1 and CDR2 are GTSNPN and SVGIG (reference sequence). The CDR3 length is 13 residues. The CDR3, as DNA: TGTGCCTGGAGTTTACACTCTGGAAACACCATATATCTT. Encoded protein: CAWSLHSGNTIYL.

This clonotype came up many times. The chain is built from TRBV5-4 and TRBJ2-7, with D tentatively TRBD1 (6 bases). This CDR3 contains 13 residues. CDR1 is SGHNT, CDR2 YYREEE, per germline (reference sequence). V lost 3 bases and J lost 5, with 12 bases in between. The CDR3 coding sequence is TGTGCCAGCAGCTCACCCACAGGGAACGAGCAGTACTTC. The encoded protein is CASSSPTGNEQYF.

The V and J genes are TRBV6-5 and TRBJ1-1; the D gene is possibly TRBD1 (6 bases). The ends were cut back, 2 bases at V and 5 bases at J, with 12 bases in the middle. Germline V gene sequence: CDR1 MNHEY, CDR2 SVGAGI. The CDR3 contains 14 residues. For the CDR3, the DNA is TGTGCCAGCAGTTACACGAAGGGGGGGACTGAAGCTTTCTTT. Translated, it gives CASSYTKGGTEAFF.

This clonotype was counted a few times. DNA for the CDR3: TGCAGTGCTAGACACAGGGTATCCTACGAGCAGTACTTC. It translates to CSARHRVSYEQYF. The genes are TRBV20-1 and TRBJ2-7, with TRBD1 as a possible D gene (6 bases). The CDR3 has 13 amino acids. CDR1 DFQATT and CDR2 SNEGSKA come from the germline V gene (reference sequence). The V end lost 2 bases, the J end lost 1 base, and 9 bases lay between the germline ends.

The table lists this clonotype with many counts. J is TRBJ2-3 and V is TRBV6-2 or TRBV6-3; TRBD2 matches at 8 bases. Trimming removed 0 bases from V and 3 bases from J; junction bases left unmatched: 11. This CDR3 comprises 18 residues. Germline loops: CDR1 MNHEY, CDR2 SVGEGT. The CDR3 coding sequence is TGTGCCAGCAGTTACTCGACGATAGCGGGGTTCGAAACAGATACGCAGTATTTT. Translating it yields CASSYSTIAGFETDTQYF.

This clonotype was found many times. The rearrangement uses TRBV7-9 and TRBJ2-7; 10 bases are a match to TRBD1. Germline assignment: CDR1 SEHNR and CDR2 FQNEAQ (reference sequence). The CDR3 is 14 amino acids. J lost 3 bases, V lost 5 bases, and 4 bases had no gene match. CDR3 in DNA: TGTGCCAGCAGCCCTCGGGACAGGGGCTACGAGCAGTACTTC. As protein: CASSPRDRGYEQYF.

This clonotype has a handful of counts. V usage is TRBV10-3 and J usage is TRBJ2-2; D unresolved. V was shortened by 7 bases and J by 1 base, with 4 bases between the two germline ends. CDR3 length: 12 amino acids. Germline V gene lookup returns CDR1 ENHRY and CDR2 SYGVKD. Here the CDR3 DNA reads TGTGCCATCAACAAGAACACCGGGGAGCTGTTTTTT. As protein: CAINKNTGELFF.

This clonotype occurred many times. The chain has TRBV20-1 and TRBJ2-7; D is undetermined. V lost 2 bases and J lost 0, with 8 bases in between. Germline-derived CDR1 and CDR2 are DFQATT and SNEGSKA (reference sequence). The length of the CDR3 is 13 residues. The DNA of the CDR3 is TGCAGTGCTAGATTCCCATCCTCCTACGAGCAGTACTTC. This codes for CSARFPSSYEQYF.

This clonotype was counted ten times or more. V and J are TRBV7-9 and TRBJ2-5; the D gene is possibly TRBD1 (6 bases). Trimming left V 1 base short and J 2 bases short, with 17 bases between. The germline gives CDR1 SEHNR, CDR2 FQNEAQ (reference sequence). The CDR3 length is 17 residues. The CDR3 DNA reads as TGTGCCAGCAGCTTAGTCGGGACACAAGAACCTCAAGAGACCCAGTACTTC. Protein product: CASSLVGTQEPQETQYF.

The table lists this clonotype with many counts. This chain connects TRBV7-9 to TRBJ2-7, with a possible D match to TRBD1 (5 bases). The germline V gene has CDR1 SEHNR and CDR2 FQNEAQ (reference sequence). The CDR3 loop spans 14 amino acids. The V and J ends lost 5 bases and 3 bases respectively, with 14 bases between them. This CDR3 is CASSQLTDYYEQYF. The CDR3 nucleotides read TGTGCCAGCAGCCAGTTGACAGATTACTACGAGCAGTACTTC.

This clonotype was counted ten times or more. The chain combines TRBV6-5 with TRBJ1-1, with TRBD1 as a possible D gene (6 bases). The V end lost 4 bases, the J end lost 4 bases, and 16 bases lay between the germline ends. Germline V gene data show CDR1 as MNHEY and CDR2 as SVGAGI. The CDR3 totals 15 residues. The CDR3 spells CASSSRQEVGTEAFF. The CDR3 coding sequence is TGTGCCAGCAGTTCCCGACAGGAGGTTGGCACTGAAGCTTTCTTT.

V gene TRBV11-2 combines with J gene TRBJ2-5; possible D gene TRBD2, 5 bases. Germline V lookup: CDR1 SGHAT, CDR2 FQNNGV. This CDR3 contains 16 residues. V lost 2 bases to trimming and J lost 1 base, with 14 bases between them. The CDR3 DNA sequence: TGTGCCAGCAGCTTATCTATTCGGGGTAGCCAAGAGACCCAGTACTTC. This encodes CASSLSIRGSQETQYF.

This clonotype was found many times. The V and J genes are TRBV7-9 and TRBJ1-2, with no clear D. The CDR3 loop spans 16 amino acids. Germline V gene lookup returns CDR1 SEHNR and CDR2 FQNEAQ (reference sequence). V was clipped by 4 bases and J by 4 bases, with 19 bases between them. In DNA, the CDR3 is TGTGCCAGCAGCTCGCATAGGACGGATTTGGTCTATGGCTACACCTTC. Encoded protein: CASSSHRTDLVYGYTF.

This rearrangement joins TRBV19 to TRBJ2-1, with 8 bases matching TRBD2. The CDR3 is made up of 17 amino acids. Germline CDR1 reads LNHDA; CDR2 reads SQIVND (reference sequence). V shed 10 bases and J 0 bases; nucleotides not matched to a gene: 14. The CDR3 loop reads CATRAGGELSSYNEQFF. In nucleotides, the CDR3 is TGTGCCACTCGAGCCGGGGGGGAGTTAAGCTCCTACAATGAGCAGTTCTTC.

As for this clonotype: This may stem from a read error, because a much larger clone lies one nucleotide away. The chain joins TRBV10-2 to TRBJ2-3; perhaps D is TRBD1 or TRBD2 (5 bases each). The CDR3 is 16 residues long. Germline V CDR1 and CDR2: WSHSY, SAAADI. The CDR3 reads CASGEEAAGLDDTQYF. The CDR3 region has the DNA TGCGCCAGCGGTGAGGAAGCGGCAGGGCTTGACGATACGCAGTATTTT.

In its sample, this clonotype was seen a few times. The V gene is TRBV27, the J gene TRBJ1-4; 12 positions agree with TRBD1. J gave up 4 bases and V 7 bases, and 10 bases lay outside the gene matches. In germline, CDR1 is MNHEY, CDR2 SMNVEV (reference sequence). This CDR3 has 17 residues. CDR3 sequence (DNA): TGTGCCAGCACACCGGGACAGGGGGCGTTAATTAATGAAAAACTGTTTTTT. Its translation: CASTPGQGALINEKLFF.

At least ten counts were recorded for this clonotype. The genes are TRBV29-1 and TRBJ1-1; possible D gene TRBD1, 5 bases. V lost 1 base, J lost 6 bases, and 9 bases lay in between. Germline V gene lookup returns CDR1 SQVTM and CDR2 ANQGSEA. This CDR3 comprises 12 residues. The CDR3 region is CSVEGRGAEAFF. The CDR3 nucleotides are TGCAGCGTTGAAGGGAGGGGCGCTGAAGCTTTCTTT.

CDR3 nucleotide sequence: TGTGCCAGCAGCTTGGCCGGGACAGGGACGGGGGCTCGTAGATACTACGAGCAGTACTTC. Protein product: CASSLAGTGTGARRYYEQYF. V is TRBV5-6 and J is TRBJ2-7; 9 positions agree with TRBD1. J was trimmed by 3 bases and V by 0 bases; bases with no gene match: 19. Germline V lookup: CDR1 SGHDT, CDR2 YYEEEE. This CDR3 contains 20 residues. Full variable domain (outside the CDR3, taken from reference TRBV5-6 and TRBJ2-7): DAGVTQSPTHLIKTRGQQVTLRCSPKSGHDTVSWYQQALGQGPQFIFQYYEEEERQRGNFPDRFSGHQFPNYSSELNVNALLLGDSALYLCASSLAGTGTGARRYYEQYFGPGTRLTVT.

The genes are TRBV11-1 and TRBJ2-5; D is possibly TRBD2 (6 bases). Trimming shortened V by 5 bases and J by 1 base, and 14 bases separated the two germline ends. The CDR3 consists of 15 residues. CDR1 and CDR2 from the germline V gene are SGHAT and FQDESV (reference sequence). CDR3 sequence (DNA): TGTGCCAGCAGCGCCCGGGACTCGACCCAAGAGACCCAGTACTTC. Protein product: CASSARDSTQETQYF. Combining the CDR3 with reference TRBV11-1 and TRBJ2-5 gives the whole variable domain EAEVAQSPRYKITEKSQAVAFWCDPISGHATLYWYRQILGQGPELLVQFQDESVVDDSQLPKDRFSAERLKGVDSTLKIQPAELGDSAMYLCASSARDSTQETQYFGPGTRLLVL.

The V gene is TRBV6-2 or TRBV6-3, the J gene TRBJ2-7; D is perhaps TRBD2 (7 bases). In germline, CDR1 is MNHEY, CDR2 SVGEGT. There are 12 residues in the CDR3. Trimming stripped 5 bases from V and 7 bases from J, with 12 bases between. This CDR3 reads CASSRTAGEQYF. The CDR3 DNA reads TGTGCCAGCAGTAGGACAGCGGGAGAGCAGTACTTC.

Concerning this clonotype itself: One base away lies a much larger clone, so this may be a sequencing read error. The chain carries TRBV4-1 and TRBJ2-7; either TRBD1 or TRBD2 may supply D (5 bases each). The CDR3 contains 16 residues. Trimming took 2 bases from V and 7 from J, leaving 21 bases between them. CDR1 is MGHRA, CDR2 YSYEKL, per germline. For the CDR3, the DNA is TGCGCCAGCAGCCAAAATTCGAGGGTAGGGGTGGAAGAGCAGTACTTC. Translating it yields CASSQNSRVGVEEQYF.